This T cell receptor (beta chain) stems from a study of cytomegalovirus exposure and HLA in healthy donors. The PCR employed 60 Vbeta primers together with 13 Jbeta primers. Using immunoSEQ multiplex PCR, the repertoire was profiled, and TCRdb retains in-frame clones only, with some absent. The sample shows fewer than 150,000 clones, 74% of them seen only once. V lost 5 bases and J lost 4, with 14 bases in between. Germline V gives CDR1 SGHTA, CDR2 FQGNSA. This CDR3 region has 15 residues. Findings of the study overall: Prior analysis indicated that the majority of TCR beta V segments exhibited productivity approximately 90% or approximately 30% of the time.

Worth noting for this clone: The target antigen is unknown.

This TCR came from a woman in her 40s in good health and CMV-seropositive. V usage is TRBV7-2 and J usage is TRBJ2-2, with D possibly matching TRBD1 (6 bases). The sample consisted of PBMCs. The CDR3 DNA reads as TGTGCCAGCAGCAGGCAGGGGCACGGCACCGGGGAGCTGTTTTTT. Its protein product is CASSRQGHGTGELFF.